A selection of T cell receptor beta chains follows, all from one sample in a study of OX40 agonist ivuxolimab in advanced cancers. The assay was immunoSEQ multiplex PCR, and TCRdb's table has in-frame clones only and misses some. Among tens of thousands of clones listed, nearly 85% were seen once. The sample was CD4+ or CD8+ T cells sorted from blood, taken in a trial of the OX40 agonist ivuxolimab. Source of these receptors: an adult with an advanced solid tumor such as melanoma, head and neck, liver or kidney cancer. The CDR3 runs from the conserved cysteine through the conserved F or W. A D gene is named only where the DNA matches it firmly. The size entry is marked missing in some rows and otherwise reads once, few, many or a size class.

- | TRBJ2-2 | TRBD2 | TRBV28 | TGTGCCAGCAGTTTGGCGGGGGGCATCACCGGGGAGCTGTTTTTT | CASSLAGGITGELFF
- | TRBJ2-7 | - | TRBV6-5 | TGTGCCAGCAGCCCCTCGGGGGTAGGTTACGAGCAGTACTTC | CASSPSGVGYEQYF
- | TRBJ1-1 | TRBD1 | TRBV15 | TGTGCCACCAGCAGAGAAGGGACAGGGAACACTGAAGCTTTCTTT | CATSREGTGNTEAFF
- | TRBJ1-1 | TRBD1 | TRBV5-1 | TGCGCCAGCAGCTTGGAACAGGGGGTGAACACTGAAGCTTTCTTT | CASSLEQGVNTEAFF
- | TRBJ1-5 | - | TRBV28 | TGTGCCAGCAGTTTGGTGTACGAGGGGCAGCCCCAGCATTTT | CASSLVYEGQPQHF
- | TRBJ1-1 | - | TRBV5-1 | TGCGCCAGCAGCTTCAGGGTATTCATGAACACTGAAGCTTTCTTT | CASSFRVFMNTEAFF
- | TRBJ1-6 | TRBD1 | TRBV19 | TGTGCCAGTAAACGATCACGGGACAGGCGCCCCTTGGTTTCCACCCTCCACTTT | CASKRSRDRRPLVSTLHF
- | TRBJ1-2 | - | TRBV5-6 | TGTGCCAGCAGCGCCCGGACTACTGAGGGCTACACCTTC | CASSARTTEGYTF
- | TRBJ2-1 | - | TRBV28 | TGTGCCAGCAGTCCGCCGGTCAGAAAGGGCCTAAAGCAGTTCTTC | CASSPPVRKGLKQFF
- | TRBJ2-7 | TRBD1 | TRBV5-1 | TGCGCCAGCAGCCAACCGGGACAGGGTTACGAGCAGTACTTC | CASSQPGQGYEQYF
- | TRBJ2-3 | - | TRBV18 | TGTGCCAGCTCACCCGTGGGCGGGGCCTACACAGATACGCAGTATTTT | CASSPVGGAYTDTQYF
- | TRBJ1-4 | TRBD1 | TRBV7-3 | TGTGCCAGCAGCTGGGACAGGCGTAATGAAAAACTGTTTTTT | CASSWDRRNEKLFF
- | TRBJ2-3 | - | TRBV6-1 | TGTGCCAGCAGTGAAGTGGGAGATACGCAGTATTTT | CASSEVGDTQYF
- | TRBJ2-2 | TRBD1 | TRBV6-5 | TGTGCCAGCAACGGACAGGGGGCAGGAACCGGGGAGCTGTTTTTT | CASNGQGAGTGELFF
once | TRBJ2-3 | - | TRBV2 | TGTGCCAGCACCTACACAGATACGCAGTATTTT | CASTYTDTQYF
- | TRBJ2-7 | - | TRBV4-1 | TGCGCCAGCAGCCATAAGGGCCACGCCGTCTCCGAGCAGTACTTC | CASSHKGHAVSEQYF
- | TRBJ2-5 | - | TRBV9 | TGTGCCAGCGGGAGGAACCAAGAGACCCAGTACTTC | CASGRNQETQYF
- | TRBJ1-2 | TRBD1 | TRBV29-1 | TGCAGCGTGTCGGCCGGGACAGACTATGGCTACACCTTC | CSVSAGTDYGYTF
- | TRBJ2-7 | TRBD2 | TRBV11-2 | TGTGCCAGCAGCTATAGCGGGGGAACCTACGAGCAGTACTTC | CASSYSGGTYEQYF
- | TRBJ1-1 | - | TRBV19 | TGTGCCAGTAGTATAGGAGGGAAGAACACTGAAGCTTTCTTT | CASSIGGKNTEAFF
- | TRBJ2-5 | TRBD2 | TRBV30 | TGTGCCTGGAGTACCGCGGGGGGGCTGGGGACCCAGTACTTC | CAWSTAGGLGTQYF
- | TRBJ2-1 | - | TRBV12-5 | TGTGCTAGTGGTCCAGGGGAGGGGGCAATGGGTGAGCAGTTCTTC | CASGPGEGAMGEQFF
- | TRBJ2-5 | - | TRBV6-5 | TGTGCCAGCAGTTACGTTGCAGGGGGGCGCCGGGAGACCCAGTACTTC | CASSYVAGGRRETQYF
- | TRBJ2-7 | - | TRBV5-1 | TGCGCCAGCAGCTTCAGTGACCCCAACTACGAGCAGTACTTC | CASSFSDPNYEQYF
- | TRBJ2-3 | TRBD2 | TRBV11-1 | TGTGCCAGCAGCGACACTTTAGCGGGGTTCGGCGCAGATACGCAGTATTTT | CASSDTLAGFGADTQYF
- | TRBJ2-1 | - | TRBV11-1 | TGTGCCAGCAGCTTAGCATGGACACTAAATGAGCAGTTCTTC | CASSLAWTLNEQFF
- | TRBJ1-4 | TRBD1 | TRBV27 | TGTGCCAGCAGTTTACGCCGGGACAGGGGACCCACAACTAATGAAAAACTGTTTTTT | CASSLRRDRGPTTNEKLFF
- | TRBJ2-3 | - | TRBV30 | TGTGCCTGGAGTGTGGGCAGAGTAGATACGCAGTATTTT | CAWSVGRVDTQYF
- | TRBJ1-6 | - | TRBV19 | TGTGCCAGTAGTATCGTCACGAATTCACCCCTCCACTTT | CASSIVTNSPLHF
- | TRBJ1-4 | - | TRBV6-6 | TGTGCCAGCAGTTACTCTGACAAGGTTTTTTTT | CASSYSDKVFF
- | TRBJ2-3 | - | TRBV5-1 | TGCGCCAGCAGCTTGGGACAGAACACAGATACGCAGTATTTT | CASSLGQNTDTQYF
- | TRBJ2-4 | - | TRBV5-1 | TGCGCCAGCAGCTTGGGGGGCAAAAACATTCAGTACTTC | CASSLGGKNIQYF
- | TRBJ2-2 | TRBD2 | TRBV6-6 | TGTGCCAGCCGCGGGGGCGGGGAGCTGTTTTTT | CASRGGGELFF
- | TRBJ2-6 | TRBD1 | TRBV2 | TGTGCCAGCAAGGTGGAAGGGGGCTACTCTGGGGCCAACGTCCTGACTTTC | CASKVEGGYSGANVLTF
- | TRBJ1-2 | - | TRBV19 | TGTGCCAGTAGTATAACGGGTGAGGAACGGTATGGCTACACCTTC | CASSITGEERYGYTF
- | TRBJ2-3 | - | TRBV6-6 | TGTGCCAGCAGTTACAGGGCCACAGATACGCAGTATTTT | CASSYRATDTQYF
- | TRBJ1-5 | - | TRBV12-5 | TGTGCCGGGCGACAGGACCTCCGAAGCAATCAGCCCCAGCATTTT | CAGRQDLRSNQPQHF
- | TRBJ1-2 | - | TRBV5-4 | TGTGCCAGCAGCTTTGCGGGGAAAGCTAACTATGGCTACACCTTC | CASSFAGKANYGYTF
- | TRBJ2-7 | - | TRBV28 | TGTGCCAGCAAAACCGGGACCGAGGCCTACGAGCAGTACTTC | CASKTGTEAYEQYF